This record covers a single T cell receptor beta chain. This CDR3 has 17 residues. CDR1 and CDR2 from the germline V gene are SNHLY and FYNNEI. V shed 0 bases, J shed 3 bases, and the junction held 8 bases outside the gene matches. These data originate in a study of T cell changes during pregnancy in multiple sclerosis. The data were produced by immunoSEQ multiplex PCR, yet TCRdb's version contains in-frame clones alone and is incomplete. This table holds around 40,000 clones, 85% to 90% found once. This TCR was recovered from a female donor with multiple sclerosis, enrolled in a pregnancy study. This sample comprised CD4+ T cells from peripheral blood mononuclear cells, obtained in the first trimester of pregnancy. The chain uses TRBV2 and TRBJ1-5, with TRBD1 identical over 7 bases. In DNA, the CDR3 is TGTGCCAGCAGTGAAGCGGGGCTACAGGGGAACAATCAGCCCCAGCATTTT. This gives the protein CASSEAGLQGNNQPQHF.